This TCR beta chain emerged from a study of T cell responses to AZD1222 COVID-19 vaccine listed by TCRdb under 2021. Describing the broader study: AZD1222 recipients given second doses at about 4 weeks or at about 12 weeks were pooled, since spike-specific TCR depth and breadth were not found to differ between the two schedules. TCR sequencing was performed for 230 to 250 trial participants, of whom 200 to 220 were given two doses of AZD1222 and approximately 26 were given two doses of MenACWY control vaccine. Enrollment into the trials was organized by age into subgroups of 18-55, 56-69 and 70-plus years, and those subgroups contained approximately 160, 26 and 62 TCR-sequenced participants, respectively. Paper-wide results and their limitations: The 56-69-year group was small, and its depth increase did not reach significance, likely because of low power. Conclusions about previously exposed vaccinees are limited because only six or seven AZD1222 recipients were SARS-CoV-2 seropositive at baseline. Nearly half of unique spike-specific TCRs reportedly recognized epitopes outside regions mutated in the B.1.351 and B.1.1.7 variants. Participants were mostly white British, with more females than males. The authors suggested clonal diversity may have been underestimated. The vaccine-associated CD4 TCRs covered the entire spike protein, and the dominant responses fell in regions 160-218 and 743-854. Because no day 14 peak-response samples were available, repertoires were characterized only after the peak T cell response. After two AZD1222 doses, both the breadth and the depth of spike-specific TCRs were significantly higher than at day 0 and than in MenACWY recipients.

Notes on this clone: This receptor's antigen is unknown. Nothing much larger sits one base from this clone, and base qualities are not available.

V is pared back by 5 bases and J by 8 bases, with 9 bases lying between the germline termini. Counted from cysteine to phenylalanine, this CDR3 has 11 amino acids. CDR3 DNA is the only sequence kept; it has 33 bases, read in frame from the first base. Taken from the germline V gene, the CDR1 and CDR2 loops are SGHAT and FQNNGV. Sample time point, as interpreted from the label and publication: baseline before first vaccination. Vaccinee samples were obtained from the UK trials COV001 and COV002, which included a single-blind randomized controlled phase 2/3 trial of AZD1222 (ChAdOx1 nCoV-19) in healthy adults. For TCRbeta chain sequencing, PBMC samples from trial participants were taken at day 0 and at day 28 after the second dose. The CDR3 regions of human TCRbeta chains were analyzed by immunosequencing. Turning to the authors' computational methods: Repertoire TCRs were matched against a reference library of SARS-CoV-2-specific TCRs generated with the MIRA antigen-specificity platform. Breadth was defined as the fraction of unique TCRs that were SARS-CoV-2-associated, and depth was defined as the fraction of total T cells that were SARS-CoV-2-associated. Using the MIRA data, every spike-specific TCR was mapped to the spike region that the TCR reacted to and assigned to either a CD4 or a CD8 class. Log10-transformed breadth and depth values were compared by one-way ANOVA with Sidak's multiple comparisons tests. As stored in TCRdb, this immuneACCESS dataset retains in-frame rearrangements with V and J assigned. A fraction of the clones does not appear; measured against another copy, unresolved V genes explain less than half of the discrepancy, and the remainder lacks a known reason. D and trimming come from the DNA, and the V and J calls and clone size come from that table. Across this sample there are about 150,000 clones, with under 95% seen only once. Of the sample, under 5.5% is held by the ten largest clones.

This clonotype was sampled from an adult in good health. The sequence joins TRBV11-2 to TRBJ1-1, with the D gene uncertain. The sequenced sample was peripheral blood, obtained on day 0 of AZD1222 vaccination. The CDR3 amino acid sequence is: CASSQMGEAFF. The bases are TGTGCCAGCAGCCAAATGGGAGAAGCTTTCTTT.